These 8 T cell receptor beta chains were all obtained from the same sample, sequenced in a study of T cell repertoires in cytomegalovirus infection. TCRdb reprocessed the reads with MiXCR, giving one entry per CDR3 protein. The table includes 450,000 to 600,000 distinct CDR3 sequences, about 33% detected once. Their antigens are not known. The material sequenced was cultured PBMCs, taken from culture after CMV antigen stimulation. The receptors were sampled from a human donor in good health (CMV status not recorded). Some clones in this sample may be carry-over from other donors' samples.

Worth noting for this clonotype: This clone may be a read error of a much larger clone one base away. The V call is TRBV7-4, the J call TRBJ2-3; TRBD2 agrees at 8 bases. V trimming: 1 base; J trimming: 5 bases; junction bases outside the gene matches: 2. The germline V gene encodes CDR1 SGHVT and CDR2 SQSDAQ. CDR3 length equals 14 residues. The CDR3 protein is CASSLGAGVDTQYF. CDR3 in DNA: TGTGCCAGCAGCTTAGGAGCGGGAGTAGATACGCAGTATTTT.

The chain joins TRBV7-9 to TRBJ1-2; D is uncertain. The V and J ends lost 2 bases and 2 bases respectively, with 6 bases between them. CDR1 and CDR2 from the germline V gene are SEHNR and FQNEAQ (reference sequence). The CDR3 consists of 13 residues. DNA of the CDR3: TGTGCCAGCAGCTTAAACCCAAACTATGGCTACACCTTC. Translation: CASSLNPNYGYTF.

This clonotype was seen a few times. This rearrangement joins TRBV7-2 to TRBJ2-3, with D possibly matching TRBD2 (6 bases). The ends were cut back, 0 bases at V and 4 bases at J, with 17 bases in the middle. CDR3 size: 17 residues. CDR1 and CDR2 from the germline V gene are SGHTA and FQGNSA. This chain's CDR3 is CASSLAGRINGADTQYF. The CDR3 DNA reads as TGTGCCAGCAGCTTAGCGGGGAGGATCAATGGGGCAGATACGCAGTATTTT.

The chain carries TRBV7-2 and TRBJ2-1, with 7 bases lining up with TRBD2. V gave up 1 base and J gave up 9 bases; unmatched junction bases: 9. Germline CDR1 SGHTA, CDR2 FQGNSA. The CDR3 totals 15 residues. CDR3 amino acids: CASSLESGTVGEQFF. The DNA of the CDR3 is TGTGCCAGCAGCTTAGAAAGCGGGACGGTCGGTGAGCAGTTCTTC.

This clonotype was recorded at least ten times. This chain uses TRBV12-3 or TRBV12-4 with TRBJ2-1; D is possibly TRBD2 (6 bases). V was clipped by 5 bases and J by 3 bases, with 17 bases between them. This CDR3 has 16 amino acids. In nucleotides, the CDR3 is TGTGCCAGCAGTCCACTCGGCCGGACTAACTACAATGAGCAGTTCTTC. Amino acid sequence: CASSPLGRTNYNEQFF.

This clonotype was detected a few times. The chain has TRBV19 and TRBJ1-1; D not certain. Trimming shortened V by 3 bases and J by 3 bases, and 5 bases separated the two germline ends. CDR1 LNHDA and CDR2 SQIVND come from the germline V gene (reference sequence). The CDR3 contains 12 residues. Here the CDR3 DNA reads TGTGCCAGTAGTATCCGGTACACTGAAGCTTTCTTT. It codes for CASSIRYTEAFF.

The rearrangement uses TRBV7-2 and TRBJ1-2; D possibly corresponds to TRBD1 (6 bases). Trimming took off 5 bases at V and 1 base at J, with 17 bases between the two ends. The CDR3 consists of 16 residues. Germline CDR1 SGHTA, CDR2 FQGNSA. Here the CDR3 reads CASSPQGLGINYGYTF. The CDR3 DNA follows: TGTGCCAGCAGCCCACAGGGTCTTGGGATTAACTATGGCTACACCTTC.

This clonotype came up a few times. The gene calls are TRBV7-9 and TRBJ2-2, with 8 bases lining up with TRBD2. The ends lost 4 bases at V and 5 bases at J; junction bases unmatched: 12. The CDR3 is 17 amino acids. Looked up from germline, CDR1 is SEHNR and CDR2 is FQNEAQ (reference sequence). The CDR3, as DNA: TGTGCCAGCAGCTCCGTGACGGGAGGGCCTTGGACCGGGGAGCTGTTTTTT. It encodes CASSSVTGGPWTGELFF.